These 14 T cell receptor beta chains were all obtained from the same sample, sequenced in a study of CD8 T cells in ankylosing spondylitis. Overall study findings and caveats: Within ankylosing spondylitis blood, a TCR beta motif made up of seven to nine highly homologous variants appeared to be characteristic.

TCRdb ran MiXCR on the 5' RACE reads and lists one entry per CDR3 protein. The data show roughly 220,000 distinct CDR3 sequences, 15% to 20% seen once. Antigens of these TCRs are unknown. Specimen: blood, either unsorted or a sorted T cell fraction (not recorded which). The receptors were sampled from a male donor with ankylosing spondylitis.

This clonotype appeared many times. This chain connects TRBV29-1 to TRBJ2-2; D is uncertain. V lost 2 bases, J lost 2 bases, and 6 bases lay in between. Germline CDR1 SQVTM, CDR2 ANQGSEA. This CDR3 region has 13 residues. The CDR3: CSVESSNTGELFF. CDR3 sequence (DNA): TGCAGCGTTGAAAGTAGTAACACCGGGGAGCTGTTTTTT.

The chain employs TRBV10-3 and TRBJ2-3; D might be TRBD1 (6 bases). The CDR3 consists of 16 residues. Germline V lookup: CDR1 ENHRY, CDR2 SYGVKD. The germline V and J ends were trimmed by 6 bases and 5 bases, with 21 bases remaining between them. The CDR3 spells CAISDRDTGAQDTQYF. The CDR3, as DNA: TGTGCCATCAGCGACCGGGACACCGGGGCTCAAGATACGCAGTATTTT.

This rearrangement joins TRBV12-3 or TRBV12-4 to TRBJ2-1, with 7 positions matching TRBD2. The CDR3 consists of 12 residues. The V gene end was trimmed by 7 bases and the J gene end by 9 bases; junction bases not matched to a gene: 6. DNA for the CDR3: TGTGCCAGCACCGGGACTATAATTGAGCAGTTCTTC. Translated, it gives CASTGTIIEQFF.

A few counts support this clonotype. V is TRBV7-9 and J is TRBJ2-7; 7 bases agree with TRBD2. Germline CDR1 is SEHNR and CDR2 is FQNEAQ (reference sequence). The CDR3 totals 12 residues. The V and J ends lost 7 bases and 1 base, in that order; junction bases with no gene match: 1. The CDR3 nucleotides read TGTGCCAGCAAGCGGGGATCCTACGAGCAGTACTTC. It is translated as CASKRGSYEQYF.

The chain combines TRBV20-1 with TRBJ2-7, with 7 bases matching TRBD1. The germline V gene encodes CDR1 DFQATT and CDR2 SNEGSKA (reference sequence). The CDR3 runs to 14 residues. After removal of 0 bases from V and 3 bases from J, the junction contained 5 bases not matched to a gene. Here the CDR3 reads CSARDGQGVYEQYF. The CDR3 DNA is TGCAGTGCTAGAGATGGCCAGGGGGTCTACGAGCAGTACTTC.

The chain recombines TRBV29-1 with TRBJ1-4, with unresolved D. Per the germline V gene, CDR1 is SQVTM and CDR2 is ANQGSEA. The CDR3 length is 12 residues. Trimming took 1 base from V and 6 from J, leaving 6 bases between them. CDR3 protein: CSVEGLDEKLFF. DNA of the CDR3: TGCAGCGTTGAAGGTTTGGATGAAAAACTGTTTTTT.

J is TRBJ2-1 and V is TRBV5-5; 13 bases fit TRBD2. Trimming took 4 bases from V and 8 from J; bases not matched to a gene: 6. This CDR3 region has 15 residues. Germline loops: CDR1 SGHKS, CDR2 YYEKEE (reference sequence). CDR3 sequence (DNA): TGTGCCAGCAGCGTATGGACTAGCGGGAGCGATGAGCAGTTCTTC. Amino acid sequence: CASSVWTSGSDEQFF. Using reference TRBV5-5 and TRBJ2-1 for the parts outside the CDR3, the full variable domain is DAGVTQSPTHLIKTRGQQVTLRCSPISGHKSVSWYQQVLGQGPQFIFQYYEKEERGRGNFPDRFSARQFPNYSSELNVNALLLGDSALYLCASSVWTSGSDEQFFGPGTRLTVL.

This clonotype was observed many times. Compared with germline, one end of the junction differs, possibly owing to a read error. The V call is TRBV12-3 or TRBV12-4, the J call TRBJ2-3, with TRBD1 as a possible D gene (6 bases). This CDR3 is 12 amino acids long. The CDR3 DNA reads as TGCGCCAGCAGTTCAGGGGAAGATACGCAGTATTTT. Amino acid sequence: CASSSGEDTQYF.

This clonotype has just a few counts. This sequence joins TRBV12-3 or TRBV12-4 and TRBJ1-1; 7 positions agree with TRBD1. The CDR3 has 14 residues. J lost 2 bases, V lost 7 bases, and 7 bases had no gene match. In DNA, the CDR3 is TGTGCCAGCAACGACGGACAGGTCAACACTGAAGCTTTCTTT. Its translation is CASNDGQVNTEAFF.

The CDR3: CASSLAPLRPDEKLFF. CDR3 nucleotides: TGTGCCAGCAGCTTAGCGCCCCTCCGACCGGATGAAAAACTGTTTTTT. The chain recombines TRBV7-6 with TRBJ1-4; D is uncertain. Trimming removed 0 bases at V and 6 bases at J, with 14 bases between. Germline V gene data show CDR1 as SGHVS and CDR2 as FNYEAQ. The CDR3 runs 16 residues.

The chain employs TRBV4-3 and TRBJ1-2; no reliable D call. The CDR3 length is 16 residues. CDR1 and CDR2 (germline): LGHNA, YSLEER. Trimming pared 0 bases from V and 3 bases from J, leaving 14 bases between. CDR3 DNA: TGCGCCAGCAGCCAAGATCATGGAGGCGCCTACTATGGCTACACCTTC. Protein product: CASSQDHGGAYYGYTF.

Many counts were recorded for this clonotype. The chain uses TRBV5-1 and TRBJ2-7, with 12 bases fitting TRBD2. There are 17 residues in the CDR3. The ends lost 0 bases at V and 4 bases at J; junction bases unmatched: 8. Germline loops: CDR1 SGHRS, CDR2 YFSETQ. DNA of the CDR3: TGCGCCAGCAGCTTGGAAGGGTGGACTAGCGGGATTTACGAGCAGTACTTC. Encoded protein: CASSLEGWTSGIYEQYF. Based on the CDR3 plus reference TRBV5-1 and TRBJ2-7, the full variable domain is KAGVTQTPRYLIKTRGQQVTLSCSPISGHRSVSWYQQTPGQGLQFLFEYFSETQRNKGNFPGRFSGRQFSNSRSEMNVSTLELGDSALYLCASSLEGWTSGIYEQYFGPGTRLTVT.

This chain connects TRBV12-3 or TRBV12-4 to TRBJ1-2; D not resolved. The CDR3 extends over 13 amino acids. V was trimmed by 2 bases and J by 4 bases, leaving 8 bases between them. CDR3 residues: CASSLHEIYGYTF. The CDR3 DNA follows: TGTGCCAGCAGTTTACACGAAATCTATGGCTACACCTTC.

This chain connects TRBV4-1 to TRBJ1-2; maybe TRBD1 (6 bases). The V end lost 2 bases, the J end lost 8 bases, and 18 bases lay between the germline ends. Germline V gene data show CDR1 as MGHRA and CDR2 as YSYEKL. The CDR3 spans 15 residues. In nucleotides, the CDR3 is TGCGCCAGCAGCCAACTTGACCCACAGGGTGAAGGCTACACCTTC. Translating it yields CASSQLDPQGEGYTF.